The present T cell receptor (beta chain) was sequenced within a study of T cells in Graves' hyperthyroidism and ophthalmopathy. After removal of 2 bases from V and 2 bases from J, the junction contained 15 bases not matched to a gene. From germline, CDR1 is SNHLY and CDR2 FYNNEI. The CDR3 runs 19 residues. Amplification of TCR beta CDR3 regions was performed using RNA transcripts as template. HTBI primers were the set used in a first-round RT-PCR of the TCR CDR3. TCRdb fed the multiplex PCR reads into MiXCR, producing one record per CDR3 protein. The sample records some 440,000 distinct CDR3 sequences, 15% to 17% being singletons. This clonotype was seen at least ten times. Calling Graves' hyperthyroidism stable meant ophthalmopathy did not progress within 18 months.

The clonotype originates from a woman between 18 and 29 years old with Graves' hyperthyroidism. Sequenced material: blood. The chain uses TRBV2 and TRBJ1-1; 9 bases agree with TRBD1. CDR3 loop: CASSERPRTGVWENTEAFF. For the CDR3, the DNA is TGTGCCAGCAGTGAAAGGCCCAGGACAGGGGTATGGGAAAACACTGAAGCTTTCTTT.